The clone carrying this T cell receptor (beta chain) was seen at least ten times. The CDR3 regions of TCR beta were amplified from RNA transcripts. First-round RT-PCR targeting the TCR CDR3 was performed with the HTBI primer set. TCRdb independently ran MiXCR on the multiplex PCR reads; one entry per CDR3 protein. The data contain about 400,000 distinct CDR3 sequences, around 15% of them singletons. V gave up 0 bases and J gave up 3 bases, with 0 bases separating them. The CDR3 consists of 13 residues. Germline V gene sequence: CDR1 SGHTA, CDR2 FQGNSA. Absent ophthalmopathy progression within 18 months defined stable Graves' hyperthyroidism. Exclusion followed for patients with uncontrolled infection, other autoimmune disease, pregnancy or lactation. Diagnostic decisions used clinical symptoms, serum thyroxine and TRAb, thyroid ultrasound and orbital computed tomography. These data are taken from a study of T cells in Graves' hyperthyroidism and ophthalmopathy. Looking at the study overall: Blood was drawn when the patient was first diagnosed and still untreated.

Source material: blood. This chain uses TRBV7-2 with TRBJ2-6, with D uncertain. The receptor was derived from a woman under 30 with Graves' hyperthyroidism. The CDR3 loop is CASSLAGANVLTF. DNA for the CDR3: TGTGCCAGCAGCTTAGCTGGGGCCAACGTCCTGACTTTC.